What follows are 20 T cell receptor beta chains derived from one specimen sequenced in a study of beta chain features in type 1 diabetes. Expressed TCRB transcripts were sequenced after all isolated RNA was converted to cDNA. Sequencing used immunoSEQ multiplex PCR; TCRdb keeps in-frame clones, though not all of them. The sample lists more than 300,000 clones; about 15% were seen once. The sample comprised naive CD4+ T cells from blood. Every receptor here comes from a woman aged 18-35 years in good health.

This clone was seen more than once but under ten times. This rearrangement joins TRBV6-4 to TRBJ2-1; maybe TRBD1 (5 bases). The CDR3 sequence is 13 residues long. V lost 4 bases and J 5 bases, leaving 9 bases between the germline ends. The V gene's germline CDR1 is MRHNA and CDR2 SNTAGT. CDR3 residues: CASSAQGHNEQFF. The DNA for the CDR3 is TGTGCCAGCAGTGCGCAGGGCCACAATGAGCAGTTCTTC.

V and J are TRBV10-3 and TRBJ2-3, with TRBD2 identical over 11 bases. Germline CDR1 and CDR2: ENHRY and SYGVKD. The CDR3 runs 16 residues. With V trimmed by 6 bases and J by 2 bases, 7 bases remained unmatched. The CDR3 is CAISPGLAETTDTQYF. The CDR3 DNA follows: TGTGCCATCAGCCCGGGACTAGCGGAAACCACAGATACGCAGTATTTT.

The V gene is TRBV19, the J gene TRBJ2-1, with 13 bases fitting TRBD2. In germline, CDR1 is LNHDA, CDR2 SQIVND (reference sequence). The CDR3 sequence is 19 residues long. Losses at the gene ends were 6 bases for V and 0 bases for J; bases not matched to a gene: 11. The CDR3 spells CASSLGLAGLVSSYNEQFF. CDR3 in DNA: TGTGCCAGTAGCCTGGGACTAGCGGGACTTGTTAGCTCCTACAATGAGCAGTTCTTC.

The table lists this clone with a few counts. The V and J genes are TRBV19 and TRBJ2-2; D might be TRBD1 (6 bases). Germline loops: CDR1 LNHDA, CDR2 SQIVND (reference sequence). The V gene lost 7 bases and the J gene lost 4 bases, with 13 bases spanning the gap. The CDR3 length is 14 residues. CDR3 in DNA: TGTGCCAGTACCACAGGGCGGACCACCGGGGAGCTGTTTTTT. Translated: CASTTGRTTGELFF.

This clone was seen a few times. The rearrangement links TRBV29-1 to TRBJ2-1; TRBD1 might be the D (5 bases). The CDR3 is 13 amino acids. CDR1 and CDR2 from the germline V gene are SQVTM and ANQGSEA. V lost 2 bases to trimming and J lost 6 bases, with 11 bases between them. The CDR3 DNA reads as TGCAGCGTTGAAAAGGGGAAAGGCAATGAGCAGTTCTTC. Translated, it gives CSVEKGKGNEQFF.

The chain uses TRBV6-6 and TRBJ1-3, with a possible D match to TRBD1 (6 bases). This CDR3 region has 14 residues. Germline CDR1 is MNHNY and CDR2 is SVGAGI (reference sequence). V shed 7 bases and J shed 2 bases, with 12 bases lying between them. The CDR3 DNA is TGTGCCAGCATTCAAGGGGGACCTGGAAACACCATATATTTT. Translated, it gives CASIQGGPGNTIYF.

The rearrangement uses TRBV6-5 and TRBJ2-7; possible D gene TRBD2, 5 bases. Germline V gives CDR1 MNHEY, CDR2 SVGAGI. V lost 2 bases, J lost 3 bases, and 8 bases lay in between. The CDR3 consists of 13 residues. The CDR3 reads CASSYREIYEQYF. CDR3 in DNA: TGTGCCAGCAGTTACCGGGAAATCTACGAGCAGTACTTC.

This chain connects TRBV5-6 to TRBJ1-1; weak D call: TRBD1 (6 bases). The CDR3 contains 13 residues. Germline V CDR1 and CDR2: SGHDT, YYEEEE. The germline V and J ends were trimmed by 3 bases and 0 bases, with 6 bases remaining between them. DNA of the CDR3: TGTGCCAGCAGCTGGGGGCTGAACACTGAAGCTTTCTTT. Translation gives CASSWGLNTEAFF.

There are a few counts of this clone. The gene calls are TRBV27 and TRBJ2-1; 8 positions match TRBD2. CDR3 length: 15 amino acids. V lost 6 bases to trimming and J lost 4 bases; unmatched junction nucleotides: 8. CDR1 is MNHEY and CDR2 is SMNVEV in the germline V gene (reference sequence). The CDR3 coding sequence is TGTGCCAGCAGACCGGGAGGGCCTGGTTACAATGAGCAGTTCTTC. This gives the protein CASRPGGPGYNEQFF.

The chain has TRBV7-2 and TRBJ1-2, with TRBD1 as a possible D gene (5 bases). From germline, CDR1 is SGHTA and CDR2 FQGNSA. The CDR3 has 15 amino acids. Trimming left V 0 bases short and J 6 bases short, with 14 bases between. In DNA, the CDR3 is TGTGCCAGCAGCTTAGCCCAGGGACTCGTAGATGGCTACACCTTC. It translates to CASSLAQGLVDGYTF.

The table lists this clone with a few counts. The rearrangement joins TRBV28 to TRBJ2-1; 7 nucleotides agree with TRBD1. The length of the CDR3 is 15 residues. The J segment lost 2 bases and the V segment lost 6 bases, leaving 7 bases of the junction unmatched. CDR1 and CDR2 from the germline V gene are MDHEN and SYDVKM. CDR3 sequence (DNA): TGTGCCAGCAGAGGGGACAGAATGACCTACAATGAGCAGTTCTTC. This codes for CASRGDRMTYNEQFF.

This clone was detected many times. The chain carries TRBV6-6 and TRBJ2-7, with D unresolved. The CDR3 totals 13 residues. The V gene lost 6 bases and the J gene lost 5 bases, with 14 bases spanning the gap. Germline V lookup: CDR1 MNHNY, CDR2 SVGAGI (reference sequence). CDR3 DNA sequence: TGTGCCAGCAGCCCCCGAGTGATGGACGAGCAGTACTTC. This translates into CASSPRVMDEQYF.

This clone has a handful of counts. The rearrangement links TRBV18 to TRBJ1-5, with D possibly TRBD1 on 5 matching bases. This CDR3 is 13 amino acids long. Germline V gene data show CDR1 as KGHSH and CDR2 as LQKENI. Trimming took off 3 bases at V and 4 bases at J, with 7 bases between the two ends. The CDR3 region is CASSPAGNQPQHF. CDR3 DNA sequence: TGTGCCAGCTCACCGGCAGGGAATCAGCCCCAGCATTTT.

This clone has a handful of counts. This chain links TRBV11-3 with TRBJ2-7; D uncertain. V was pared by 0 bases and J by 3 bases, with 9 bases between. The germline V gene has CDR1 SGHNT and CDR2 YENEEA. This CDR3 comprises 14 residues. In nucleotides, the CDR3 is TGTGCCAGCAGCTTAGAGTCCGGTCTCTACGAGCAGTACTTC. This gives the protein CASSLESGLYEQYF.

The chain carries TRBV5-1 and TRBJ2-5; D perhaps matches TRBD2 (6 bases). Trimming took off 0 bases at V and 5 bases at J, with 11 bases between the two ends. Germline loops: CDR1 SGHRS, CDR2 YFSETQ. The CDR3 covers 14 residues. The CDR3 coding sequence is TGCGCCAGCAGCTTGGGACTAGTATTGGAGACCCAGTACTTC. Its translation is CASSLGLVLETQYF.

The chain is built from TRBV6-5 and TRBJ2-5; D is perhaps TRBD1 (5 bases). Germline CDR1 MNHEY, CDR2 SVGAGI. V was shortened by 6 bases and J by 4 bases, with 12 bases between the two germline ends. The CDR3 length is 13 residues. The CDR3 DNA reads TGTGCCAGCAGAACAGGCTTACGAGAGACCCAGTACTTC. Translating it yields CASRTGLRETQYF.

J is TRBJ2-2 and V is TRBV29-1; the match to TRBD2 covers 14 bases. The germline CDR1 and CDR2 sequences are SQVTM and ANQGSEA. This CDR3 is built from 15 residues. V gave up 7 bases and J gave up 7 bases; unmatched junction bases: 8. The CDR3 region is CSGYSGTSGSGELFF. CDR3 DNA: TGCAGCGGGTATTCCGGGACTAGCGGGAGCGGGGAGCTGTTTTTT.

This rearrangement joins TRBV27 to TRBJ2-7; 7 positions agree with TRBD2. The germline V gene has CDR1 MNHEY and CDR2 SMNVEV (reference sequence). The CDR3 sequence is 14 residues long. Trimming removed 3 bases from V and 6 bases from J; junction bases left unmatched: 8. The CDR3 nucleotides are TGTGCCAGCAGTTTTTATCGGGAGCGGGGCGAGCAGTACTTC. Residues: CASSFYRERGEQYF.

This clone occurred a few times. The rearrangement uses TRBV28 and TRBJ2-7; D perhaps matches TRBD1 (6 bases). The V and J ends lost 2 bases and 1 base respectively, with 12 bases between them. This CDR3 contains 15 residues. Germline CDR1 reads MDHEN; CDR2 reads SYDVKM. DNA for the CDR3: TGTGCCAGCAGTTTAGCAGGACAGAATTCCTACGAGCAGTACTTC. Translating it yields CASSLAGQNSYEQYF.

The rearrangement links TRBV7-9 to TRBJ1-1; TRBD1 aligns across 7 bases. The V gene end was trimmed by 4 bases and the J gene end by 0 bases; junction bases not matched to a gene: 8. The CDR3 runs 16 residues. Germline-derived CDR1 and CDR2 are SEHNR and FQNEAQ (reference sequence). In nucleotides, the CDR3 is TGTGCCAGCAGCTCGACGGTGACAGGGCTGAACACTGAAGCTTTCTTT. Translating gives CASSSTVTGLNTEAFF.